A single sample gave rise to the 20 T cell receptor beta chains below, sequenced in a study of tumor-infiltrating lymphocytes in primary liver carcinoma. cDNA specific to TCR beta was made from around 530 ng of total RNA, with a constant-region primer employed for priming. The TCR beta library was amplified through three nested multiplex PCR rounds in a modified ARM-PCR procedure. TRBV1-TRBV30 forward and Cbeta reverse primers drove the first two roughly 10-cycle rounds. In TCRdb, the multiplex PCR reads were re-called with MiXCR into one record per CDR3 protein. Of under 200,000 distinct CDR3 sequences listed, approximately 80% are singletons. The tissue used was unsorted bulk material of roughly 17-34 mg. RNA and DNA were co-extracted from it with the AllPrep DNA/RNA mini kit. The specimen sequenced was tumor tissue from primary liver carcinoma. These receptors were taken from a man in his forties with primary liver carcinoma and hepatitis B virus infection.

In this sample, this clonotype turned up a few times. A junction boundary mismatches the germline segment, possibly from a read error. This chain uses TRBV29-1 with TRBJ2-7; unclear D gene. This CDR3 is 14 amino acids long. Germline V gives CDR1 SQVTM, CDR2 ANQGSEA. In DNA, the CDR3 is TGCAACGTTGCCCCTTGGGGTGCCAACCACGAGCAGTACTTC. Protein product: CNVAPWGANHEQYF.

Comments on this clonotype: Germline is not matched at one junction end, which may reflect a read error. The chain links TRBV4-3 to TRBJ1-6; D might be TRBD1 (6 bases). CDR3 length equals 20 residues. Germline V gene data show CDR1 as LGHNA and CDR2 as YSLEER. The CDR3 loop is CGSSQDLQGQGLSYNSPHHF. In nucleotides, the CDR3 is TGCGGCAGTAGCCAAGATCTCCAAGGGCAGGGGTTGTCCTATAATTCACCCCACCACTTT.

For this clonotype: This may be a read error: a much more frequent sequence differs by one nucleotide. V gene TRBV28 combines with J gene TRBJ2-1; TRBD1 is a possible D gene (6 bases). This CDR3 spans 13 amino acids. CDR1 is MDHEN, CDR2 SYDVKM, per germline. The CDR3 reads CASGLVGANEQFF. In nucleotides, the CDR3 is TGTGCCAGCGGTTTAGTGGGGGCGAATGAGCAGTTCTTC.

The rearrangement links TRBV6-2 or TRBV6-3 to TRBJ2-3; 7 bases are a match to TRBD2. The CDR3 is made up of 13 amino acids. CDR1 is MNHEY, CDR2 SVGEGT, per germline. Trimming at V came to 9 bases and at J to 12 bases, leaving 15 bases not matched to a gene. As DNA, the CDR3 is TGTGCCAGTTCCGCTGGGACTATAACCCCACAGTATTTT. This encodes CASSAGTITPQYF.

The chain combines TRBV2 with TRBJ2-7; maybe TRBD2 (6 bases). The V and J ends lost 8 bases and 2 bases respectively, with 16 bases between them. CDR3 length equals 14 residues. CDR1 is SNHLY, CDR2 FYNNEI, per germline. This chain's CDR3 is CASVGWRGTYEQYF. CDR3 coding DNA: TGTGCCAGCGTGGGGTGGAGGGGAACCTACGAGCAGTACTTC.

Notes on this clonotype: A much more abundant neighbour one base away suggests this may be a read error. The chain employs TRBV5-8 and TRBJ2-1; 14 nucleotides line up with TRBD2. Germline loops: CDR1 SGHTS, CDR2 YDEGEE. The CDR3 runs to 19 residues. The CDR3 DNA is TGTGCCGGCAGCCCGGTCGGACTAGCGGGAGGAGGGTACTACAATGAGCAGTTCTTC. Residues: CAGSPVGLAGGGYYNEQFF.

On this clonotype itself: Relative to the germline gene, one junction end is altered; a read error may explain this. The rearrangement joins TRBV28 to TRBJ1-5; TRBD1 agrees at 11 bases. Germline V gene lookup returns CDR1 MDHEN and CDR2 SYDVKM. CDR3 size: 16 residues. CDR3 residues: CASSLSGDRGNQPHHF. The CDR3 coding sequence is TGTGCCAGCAGTTTATCTGGGGACAGGGGGAATCAGCCCCATCATTTT.

Comment on this clonotype: The CDR3 end shows no conserved phenylalanine or tryptophan, and so a read error is likely. The V and J genes are TRBV6-5 and TRBJ2-2; 14 nucleotides align to TRBD2. V trimming: 6 bases; J trimming: 8 bases; junction bases outside the gene matches: 14. In germline, CDR1 is MNHEY, CDR2 SVGAGI. CDR3 length equals 18 residues. In nucleotides, the CDR3 is TGTGCCAGCAGACCGATCATCGGGACTAGCGGGAGAGGTGGGGAGCTGTTTCTT. It codes for CASRPIIGTSGRGGELFL.

As concerns this clonotype: The junction does not match germline at one end; this may be a read error. This sequence joins TRBV30 and TRBJ2-1; D could derive from TRBD1 or TRBD2 (6 bases each). Germline CDR1 is GTSNPN and CDR2 is SVGIG (reference sequence). The CDR3 has 14 residues. The CDR3 sequence is CAWSKGGHLTEQLF. The CDR3 DNA reads TGTGCCTGGAGTAAGGGGGGCCACCTAACTGAACAGTTATTC.

J is TRBJ2-1 and V is TRBV6-5, with TRBD2 identical over 8 bases. The CDR3 has 16 amino acids. CDR1 is MNHEY, CDR2 SVGAGI, per germline. V shed 10 bases and J 10 bases; nucleotides not matched to a gene: 21. The CDR3 region has the DNA TGTGCCACCAGACCCGAGGGGAGCGGGAGAATCTCGGAGCAGTTCTTC. Its protein is CATRPEGSGRISEQFF.

The chain links TRBV11-2 to TRBJ2-7; D is unresolved. CDR3 size: 13 residues. Trimming took 8 bases from V and 6 from J, leaving 17 bases between them. Germline values: CDR1 SGHAT, CDR2 FQNNGV. CDR3 amino acids: CASGPRSACEQYF. For the CDR3, the DNA is TGTGCCAGCGGTCCACGGAGTGCCTGCGAGCAGTACTTC.

Details on this clonotype: The CDR3 carries no conserved terminal phenylalanine or tryptophan, so it likely arises from a read error. Because the CDR3's place on the DNA is in doubt, the DNA is left out and the CDR3 is given as listed by TCRdb. CDR3 in amino acids: CASSLQGGSYEEYL. The rearrangement uses TRBV12-3 or TRBV12-4 and TRBJ2-7; the table's TRBD2 call for D was not verified on the DNA. The CDR3 length is 14 residues, termini included.

The rearrangement links TRBV5-1 to TRBJ2-2; D may correspond to TRBD1 or TRBD2 (6 bases each). The CDR3 loop spans 16 amino acids. The germline V gene encodes CDR1 SGHRS and CDR2 YFSETQ. The V end lost 6 bases, the J end lost 2 bases, and 17 bases lay between the germline ends. This CDR3 is CASKGVPGVNTGELFF. The CDR3 DNA sequence: TGCGCCAGCAAGGGGGTCCCGGGGGTTAACACCGGGGAGCTGTTTTTT. The full variable domain, its missing parts supplied by reference TRBV5-1 and TRBJ2-2, is KAGVTQTPRYLIKTRGQQVTLSCSPISGHRSVSWYQQTPGQGLQFLFEYFSETQRNKGNFPGRFSGRQFSNSRSEMNVSTLELGDSALYLCASKGVPGVNTGELFFGEGSRLTVL.

As to this clonotype: Relative to the germline gene, one junction end is altered; a read error may explain this. This chain joins TRBV11-3 and TRBJ2-1, with D uncertain. CDR3 length equals 14 residues. The V gene's germline CDR1 is SGHNT and CDR2 YENEEA. The CDR3 sequence: CACSLWVSNNEQFF. The CDR3 bases are TGTGCCTGCAGCTTATGGGTTAGCAACAATGAGCAGTTCTTC.

Of note for this clonotype: At one boundary the junction diverges from the germline segment, which might be a read error. V is TRBV11-2 and J is TRBJ2-5; TRBD2 matches 7 bases. The V gene's germline CDR1 is SGHAT and CDR2 FQNNGV. This CDR3 is 19 amino acids long. The CDR3 nucleotides are TGTGCCAGCAGCTTTGGTAGCCTTCTAGCGGTAGGGCGGGGAGAGACCCTGTATTTC. Encoded protein: CASSFGSLLAVGRGETLYF.

The rearrangement joins TRBV29-1 to TRBJ2-7; 7 nucleotides line up with TRBD2. The CDR3 spans 13 residues. Germline V lookup: CDR1 SQVTM, CDR2 ANQGSEA. V was pared by 8 bases and J by 6 bases, with 13 bases of the junction left unmatched. As DNA, the CDR3 is TGCAGCCCCCGGGAGGTGTTTCAGGGCGAGCAGTACTTC. Translation gives CSPREVFQGEQYF.

To note about this clonotype: The junction departs from the called germline gene at one end, perhaps through a read error. The chain couples TRBV5-4 to TRBJ2-7; a weak D match, TRBD2 (6 bases). The end of the DNA aligns better with TRBJ2-1, so the J call may be wrong. This CDR3 region has 14 residues. Per germline, CDR1 SGHNT and CDR2 YYREEE (reference sequence). The CDR3 is CSSSLRDFPYEQFF. As DNA, the CDR3 is TGTTCCAGCAGCTTGCGGGACTTTCCCTACGAGCAGTTCTTC.

The chain uses TRBV6-6 and TRBJ2-2; D unclear. Trimming pared 4 bases from V and 6 bases from J, leaving 15 bases between. CDR3 length equals 15 residues. CDR1 is MNHNY and CDR2 is SVGAGI in the germline V gene (reference sequence). The CDR3 sequence is CASSSLTWVSGELFF. CDR3 coding DNA: TGTGCCAGCAGTTCCTTGACATGGGTTTCCGGGGAGCTGTTTTTT.

Points on this clonotype: Without the conserved terminal phenylalanine or tryptophan, this CDR3 likely stems from a read error. The chain is built from TRBV11-2 and TRBJ2-2; 8 bases agree with TRBD2. Germline CDR1 is SGHAT and CDR2 is FQNNGV. The CDR3 loop spans 14 amino acids. CDR3 sequence (DNA): TGTACCAACAGCAAGAGCGGGAGCCCCGGGGAGCTGTTTCTT. It specifies CTNSKSGSPGELFL.

A note on this clonotype: The junction differs from germline at one of its ends, possibly a read error. This chain joins TRBV12-3 or TRBV12-4 and TRBJ2-1; 8 positions match TRBD2. The CDR3 covers 19 residues. The CDR3 is CASSLEASGSLPSYNEQSF. The DNA for the CDR3 is TGTGCCAGCAGTTTAGAAGCTAGCGGGTCGTTGCCCTCCTACAATGAGCAATCCTTC.